Reported below is one TCR beta chain. The CDR3 length is 17 residues. Germline CDR1 and CDR2: LGHDT and YNNKEL (reference sequence). Trimming at V came to 1 base and at J to 1 base, leaving 8 bases not matched to a gene. These data originate in a study of blood T cell repertoires in COVID-19. The wider study: The origin of the acute and convalescent COVID-19 samples was the United States, Italy and Spain. The cDNA or gDNA used as material had been derived from T cells, B-cell-depleted T cells, or PBMCs.

In the original analysis: Reference gene primer amplification yielded estimated nucleated cell counts. Some clones are missing from TCRdb's copy, which holds only in-frame ones; the method was immunoSEQ multiplex PCR. V and J calls and clone size are given by that table; D and trimming were obtained from the DNA. The sample yields 200,000 to 250,000 clones, roughly 85% seen once. Sequencing was done on a sample of peripheral blood. The chain is built from TRBV3-1 (or the pseudogene TRBV3-2) and TRBJ2-5; 8 nucleotides match TRBD2. The sequence was collected from a man aged 50-59 years with COVID-19, enrolled during active disease. The CDR3 DNA sequence: TGTGCCAGCAGCCAAGGACGAGGCGGGGGGACCCAAGAGACCCAGTACTTC. It is translated as CASSQGRGGGTQETQYF.